The rows below give T cell receptor beta chains drawn from one sample of a study of cytomegalovirus exposure and HLA in healthy donors. Clones were read by immunoSEQ multiplex PCR, and TCRdb kept only the in-frame ones, dropping some. The sample lists 130,000 or so clones, around 85% occurring once. Sequencing was performed on PBMCs. The receptors shown here come from a young woman in good health and CMV-seropositive. Both conserved end residues are part of each CDR3. The D gene is left open where the match is weak.

v_call | d_call | cdr3_aa
TRBV6-5 | . | CASSYWRKNSPLHF
TRBV28 | . | CASSDRLSGNTIYF
TRBV28 | TRBD1 | CASSRTGQGAYGYTF
TRBV6-6 | . | CASSYSETGELFF
TRBV6-5 | TRBD2 | CASRGTSDEQFF
TRBV25-1 | . | CASSGLIRGTEAFF
TRBV6-5 | . | CASSYSAVLDQPQHF
TRBV6-1 | . | CASSDPGYGYTF
TRBV5-1 | . | CASSSGLTDTQYF
TRBV27 | TRBD1 | CASSSGAGGVGGYTF
TRBV28 | . | CASRWRGGDEKLFF
TRBV5-4 | TRBD1 | CASSSGVQGSNGYTF
TRBV2 | TRBD2 | CASSGTSGGRETQYF
TRBV5-5 | TRBD2 | CASSSVPGLAGETQYF
TRBV28 | TRBD2 | CASSPSGLVGRGTDTQYF
TRBV5-1 | . | CASSSPGGDTQYF
TRBV5-1 | TRBD2 | CASQPLAGVMNTGGLFF
TRBV6-6 | . | CASRDRRDADTQYF
TRBV6-6 | . | CASRSIGEQYF
TRBV5-1 | . | CASRQGGGHEKLFF
TRBV7-8 | TRBD1 | CASSLRDRGPGEAFF
TRBV30 | TRBD1 | CARGQGIAEAFF
TRBV2 | TRBD1 | CASRPTGANTGELFF
TRBV30 | TRBD1 | CAWSSGQGYGYTF
TRBV5-6 | TRBD1 | CASSLGTGGQPQHF
TRBV2 | TRBD1 | CASSESGQARGNTIYF